This is a list of T cell receptor beta chains from one sample in a study of CD8 T cells in Susac syndrome. TCRdb re-called the immunoSEQ multiplex PCR reads with MiXCR, one entry per CDR3 protein. The sample lists around 110,000 distinct CDR3 sequences; approximately 94% were seen once. Sequences were obtained from CD8+ T cells from PBMCs. These receptor sequences come from a human donor with Susac syndrome. Both conserved end residues are part of each CDR3. Fields, in order: J gene, V gene, D gene, clone size, CDR3 DNA, CDR3 protein. D genes are given only for firm matches. Size is stated for part of the rows, as once, few or many counts, or as a class when the clone is expanded.

J: TRBJ2-7; V: TRBV25-1; D: TRBD1; size: .; DNA: TGTGCCAGCAGTGGGCCTCGGACAGGGGGCGTCTACGAGCAGTACTTC; CDR3: CASSGPRTGGVYEQYF
J: TRBJ2-3; V: TRBV5-4; D: TRBD2; size: .; DNA: TGTGCCAGCAGCTTTAGCGGGGGGGCCACAGATACGCAGTATTTT; CDR3: CASSFSGGATDTQYF
J: TRBJ2-5; V: TRBV5-4; D: .; size: .; DNA: TGTGCCACCGGATTTGCGACTGATCAAGAGACCCAGTACTTC; CDR3: CATGFATDQETQYF
J: TRBJ1-2; V: TRBV7-9; D: .; size: .; DNA: TGTGCCAGCAGCTCATACAATCCCTCTTATGGCTACACCTTC; CDR3: CASSSYNPSYGYTF
J: TRBJ1-5; V: TRBV12-3/TRBV12-4; D: .; size: .; DNA: TGTGCCAGCAGTCCACCCCCCGGCACAAGCCAGCCCCAGCATTTT; CDR3: CASSPPPGTSQPQHF
J: TRBJ2-7; V: TRBV4-1; D: TRBD2; size: few; DNA: TGCGCCAGCAGCCGGACTAGCGGGGGGCCCTACGAGCAGTACTTC; CDR3: CASSRTSGGPYEQYF
J: TRBJ2-1; V: TRBV29-1; D: TRBD2; size: few; DNA: TGCAGCGTTCGACTAGCGGGGGGGGACAATGAGCAGTTCTTC; CDR3: CSVRLAGGDNEQFF
J: TRBJ1-4; V: TRBV4-3; D: TRBD1; size: .; DNA: TGCGCCAGCAGCCCGACAGGGGATAATGAAAAACTGTTTTTT; CDR3: CASSPTGDNEKLFF
J: TRBJ2-1; V: TRBV29-1; D: .; size: .; DNA: TGCAGCGTCGACATATCTTACAATGAGCAGTTCTTC; CDR3: CSVDISYNEQFF
J: TRBJ1-5; V: TRBV27; D: .; size: .; DNA: TGTGCCAGCAGTTTAGGGGGTTGGCAGCCCCAGCATTTT; CDR3: CASSLGGWQPQHF
J: TRBJ2-7; V: TRBV2; D: TRBD1; size: .; DNA: TGTGCCAGCAGTGAAACTGACAGGGCCCACGAGCAGTACTTC; CDR3: CASSETDRAHEQYF
J: TRBJ2-1; V: TRBV9; D: .; size: .; DNA: TGTGCCAGCAGCGTCGTGGGGGTAAATGAGCAGTTCTTC; CDR3: CASSVVGVNEQFF
J: TRBJ2-2; V: TRBV20-1; D: .; size: .; DNA: TGCAGTGCTAGGCCCTACCGGGACACTAACACCGGGGAGCTGTTTTTT; CDR3: CSARPYRDTNTGELFF
J: TRBJ1-5; V: TRBV29-1; D: .; size: .; DNA: TGCAGCGCCCTCGAGGGGGTGAACCAGCCCCAGCATTTT; CDR3: CSALEGVNQPQHF
J: TRBJ1-2; V: TRBV6-5; D: .; size: .; DNA: TGTGCCAGTGGGCAGGGCGGCTTGTATGGCTACACCTTC; CDR3: CASGQGGLYGYTF
J: TRBJ1-5; V: TRBV6-5; D: TRBD1; size: .; DNA: TGTGCCAGCAGTCCAGGACAGGGAGGTCAGCCCCAGCATTTT; CDR3: CASSPGQGGQPQHF
J: TRBJ1-5; V: TRBV20-1; D: .; size: .; DNA: TGCAGTGCTAGAGATAAGTTATATAGCAATCAGCCCCAGCATTTT; CDR3: CSARDKLYSNQPQHF
J: TRBJ2-2; V: TRBV7-8; D: TRBD2; size: .; DNA: TGTGCCAGCAGCTTAGTAGCGGGCCCGAACACCGGGGAGCTGTTTTTT; CDR3: CASSLVAGPNTGELFF
J: TRBJ1-1; V: TRBV10-2; D: .; size: .; DNA: TGCGCCAGCAGTGGGACACCTATGAACACTGAAGCTTTCTTT; CDR3: CASSGTPMNTEAFF
J: TRBJ1-1; V: TRBV4-1; D: .; size: .; DNA: TGCGCCAGCAGCCTTGGGAGTGGTATAAGCACTGAAGCTTTCTTT; CDR3: CASSLGSGISTEAFF
J: TRBJ2-7; V: TRBV11-2; D: TRBD2; size: .; DNA: TGTGCCAGCAGACCACTAGCGGGGGGGCCCTACGAGCAGTACTTC; CDR3: CASRPLAGGPYEQYF
J: TRBJ2-1; V: TRBV7-3; D: .; size: .; DNA: TGTGCCAGCAGACTAAGCGGAAGCTCCTACAATGAGCAGTTCTTC; CDR3: CASRLSGSSYNEQFF
J: TRBJ2-1; V: TRBV6-5; D: .; size: .; DNA: TGTGCCAGCAGTTACTCAGAGGGGAATGAGCAGTTCTTC; CDR3: CASSYSEGNEQFF
J: TRBJ2-5; V: TRBV3-1; D: TRBD2; size: .; DNA: TGTGCCAGCAGCCAAGATCTTACCACTGGGACTAGCGGGAAAGAGACCCAGTACTTC; CDR3: CASSQDLTTGTSGKETQYF
J: TRBJ1-5; V: TRBV24-1; D: .; size: .; DNA: TGTGCCCCCTGCGGGGGCTATCAGCCCCAGCATTTT; CDR3: CAPCGGYQPQHF
J: TRBJ2-7; V: TRBV6-6; D: .; size: .; DNA: TGTGCCAGCAGTTATCGGGACAGCGGAGGGGCCTACGAGCAGTACTTC; CDR3: CASSYRDSGGAYEQYF
J: TRBJ2-1; V: TRBV5-4; D: .; size: .; DNA: TGTGCCAGCAGCTTGGCCAGGTCCTCATCTAACAATGAGCAGTTCTTC; CDR3: CASSLARSSSNNEQFF
J: TRBJ2-5; V: TRBV7-6; D: TRBD2; size: .; DNA: TGTGCCAGCAGCTTACTAGCGGGGGGGAACCAAGAGACCCAGTACTTC; CDR3: CASSLLAGGNQETQYF
J: TRBJ2-3; V: TRBV7-9; D: .; size: .; DNA: TGTGCCAGCAGCCCGCTGACTAGTTCCACAGATACGCAGTATTTT; CDR3: CASSPLTSSTDTQYF
J: TRBJ2-7; V: TRBV27; D: TRBD1; size: .; DNA: TGTGCCAGCAGTTTCGGACAGGGGGCGTTCGAGCAGTACTTC; CDR3: CASSFGQGAFEQYF
J: TRBJ2-2; V: TRBV10-3; D: .; size: .; DNA: TGTGCCATCAGCCCTGACACCGGGGAGCTGTTTTTT; CDR3: CAISPDTGELFF
J: TRBJ2-7; V: TRBV29-1; D: .; size: .; DNA: TGCAGCGTTGAAGGGTTGAGGGGGGGCGACGAGCAGTACTTC; CDR3: CSVEGLRGGDEQYF
J: TRBJ2-5; V: TRBV20-1; D: .; size: .; DNA: TGCAGTGCCGGCCCCTCACTCAGGGAAACGGAGGAGACCCAGTACTTC; CDR3: CSAGPSLRETEETQYF
J: TRBJ2-5; V: TRBV25-1; D: TRBD1; size: .; DNA: TGTGCCAGCAGTGAATGGGGACAGCGAGAGACCCAGTACTTC; CDR3: CASSEWGQRETQYF
J: TRBJ2-7; V: TRBV4-1; D: .; size: .; DNA: TGCGCCAGCAGCTGGGGACCAAGCTACGAGCAGTACTTC; CDR3: CASSWGPSYEQYF
J: TRBJ1-2; V: TRBV2; D: .; size: .; DNA: TGTGCCAGCAGTTCGAGTTTCGGGGGTACGGAAGGCTACACCTTC; CDR3: CASSSSFGGTEGYTF
J: TRBJ1-5; V: TRBV9; D: .; size: .; DNA: TGTGCCAGCAGCGTCGGGCTACCGGGGGAGGGCAATCAGCCCCAGCATTTT; CDR3: CASSVGLPGEGNQPQHF
J: TRBJ2-6; V: TRBV20-1; D: .; size: once; DNA: TGCAGTGCTAGTGTAGGGGCTGGGGCCAACGTCCTGACTTTC; CDR3: CSASVGAGANVLTF
J: TRBJ1-1; V: TRBV4-1; D: TRBD1; size: .; DNA: TGCGCCAGCAGCTTCCAGGGGGATTTGAACACTGAAGCTTTCTTT; CDR3: CASSFQGDLNTEAFF
J: TRBJ2-7; V: TRBV5-1; D: TRBD1; size: .; DNA: TGCGCCAGCAGCTTGGCCAGGGGGAGCTCCTACGAGCAGTACTTC; CDR3: CASSLARGSSYEQYF
J: TRBJ2-7; V: TRBV20-1; D: TRBD2; size: .; DNA: TGCAGTGCTAGAGATTTCACTAGCGGGGGGGCCGGGTACGAGCAGTACTTC; CDR3: CSARDFTSGGAGYEQYF
J: TRBJ2-1; V: TRBV9; D: .; size: .; DNA: TGTGCCAGCAGCGTAGGCGAGGAGCAGTTCTTC; CDR3: CASSVGEEQFF
J: TRBJ2-5; V: TRBV7-3; D: .; size: .; DNA: TGTGCCAGCAGCTTAGGGAGCGGGTACCAAGAGACCCAGTACTTC; CDR3: CASSLGSGYQETQYF
J: TRBJ1-5; V: TRBV12-3/TRBV12-4; D: .; size: .; DNA: TGTGCCAGCAGTCCTTACGGGGGGGGAAGCCAGCCCCAGCATTTT; CDR3: CASSPYGGGSQPQHF
J: TRBJ2-3; V: TRBV7-9; D: TRBD2; size: once; DNA: TGTGCCAGCAGCTGGACTAGCGGGATAACAGATACGCAGTATTTT; CDR3: CASSWTSGITDTQYF
J: TRBJ2-5; V: TRBV7-6; D: .; size: .; DNA: TGTGCCAGCAGCTTAAGGGGGGTGGAGGCCGAAGAGACCCAGTACTTC; CDR3: CASSLRGVEAEETQYF
J: TRBJ2-7; V: TRBV11-2; D: .; size: .; DNA: TGTGCCAGCAGCTCGGGACGGGGCGAGCAGTACTTC; CDR3: CASSSGRGEQYF
J: TRBJ1-2; V: TRBV6-5; D: .; size: .; DNA: TGTGCCAGCAGTTGGGACCCTCGGGGCGAGTGGGGCTACACCTTC; CDR3: CASSWDPRGEWGYTF
J: TRBJ1-2; V: TRBV27; D: .; size: .; DNA: TGTGCCAGCAGTAGCCTATCGGCTAACTATGGCTACACCTTC; CDR3: CASSSLSANYGYTF
J: TRBJ1-2; V: TRBV10-2; D: .; size: .; DNA: TGCGCCAGCAGTGAGTCGCGTGGAAATGGCTACACCTTC; CDR3: CASSESRGNGYTF
J: TRBJ2-1; V: TRBV7-2; D: .; size: .; DNA: TGTGCCAGCAGCTTCGAGGGATACCAGACAAATGAGCAGTTCTTC; CDR3: CASSFEGYQTNEQFF
J: TRBJ2-3; V: TRBV20-1; D: TRBD2; size: .; DNA: TGCAGTGCTAGGACAACTAGCGGGCCTAGCACAGATACGCAGTATTTT; CDR3: CSARTTSGPSTDTQYF
J: TRBJ2-4; V: TRBV9; D: .; size: .; DNA: TGTGCCAGCAGCGTAGGCCAGGCGGACATTCAGTACTTC; CDR3: CASSVGQADIQYF
J: TRBJ2-7; V: TRBV11-2; D: .; size: .; DNA: TGTGCCAGCAGCTTAGAATTCTCCAGTTCCTACGAGCAGTACTTC; CDR3: CASSLEFSSSYEQYF
J: TRBJ1-1; V: TRBV27; D: TRBD1; size: .; DNA: TGTGCCAGCAGTTTAGGGACAGTTTCGGAAGCTTTCTTT; CDR3: CASSLGTVSEAFF
J: TRBJ1-5; V: TRBV6-5; D: TRBD1; size: once; DNA: TGTGCCAGCAGTTACGGACAGGGGGCATGGCCCCAGCATTTT; CDR3: CASSYGQGAWPQHF
J: TRBJ2-7; V: TRBV7-6; D: .; size: .; DNA: TGTGCCAGCAGCTTATCCGAACAATACGAGCAGTACTTC; CDR3: CASSLSEQYEQYF
J: TRBJ2-7; V: TRBV27; D: .; size: few; DNA: TGTGCCAGCAGTTTAGGGGTTGCCTACGAGCAGTACTTC; CDR3: CASSLGVAYEQYF
J: TRBJ2-1; V: TRBV5-1; D: TRBD1; size: .; DNA: TGCGCCAGCAGTCCCGGGACAGAAAGCGAGCAGTTCTTC; CDR3: CASSPGTESEQFF
J: TRBJ1-5; V: TRBV2; D: .; size: .; DNA: TGTGCCAGCATCCCGGGACATCGGAATCAGCCCCAGCATTTT; CDR3: CASIPGHRNQPQHF